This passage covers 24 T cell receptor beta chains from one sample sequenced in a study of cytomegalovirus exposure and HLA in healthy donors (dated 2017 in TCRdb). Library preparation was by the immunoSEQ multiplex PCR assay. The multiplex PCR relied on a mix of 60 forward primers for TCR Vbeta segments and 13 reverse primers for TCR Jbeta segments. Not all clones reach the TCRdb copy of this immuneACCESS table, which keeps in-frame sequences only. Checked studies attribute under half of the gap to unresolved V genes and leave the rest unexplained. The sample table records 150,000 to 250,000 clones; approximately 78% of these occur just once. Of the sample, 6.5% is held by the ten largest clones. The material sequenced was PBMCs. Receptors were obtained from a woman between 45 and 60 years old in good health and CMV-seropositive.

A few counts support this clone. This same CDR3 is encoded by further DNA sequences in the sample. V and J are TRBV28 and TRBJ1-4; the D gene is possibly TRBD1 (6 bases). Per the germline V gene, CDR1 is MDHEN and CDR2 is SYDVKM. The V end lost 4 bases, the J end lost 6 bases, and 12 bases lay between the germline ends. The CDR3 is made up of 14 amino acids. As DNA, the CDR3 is TGTGCCAGCAGTTCTACAGGGTTGGATGAAAAACTGTTTTTT. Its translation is CASSSTGLDEKLFF. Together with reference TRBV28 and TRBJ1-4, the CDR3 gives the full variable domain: DVKVTQSSRYLVKRTGEKVFLECVQDMDHENMFWYRQDPGLGLRLIYFSYDVKMKEKGDIPEGYSVSREKKERFSLILESASTNQTSMYLCASSSTGLDEKLFFGSGTQLSVL.

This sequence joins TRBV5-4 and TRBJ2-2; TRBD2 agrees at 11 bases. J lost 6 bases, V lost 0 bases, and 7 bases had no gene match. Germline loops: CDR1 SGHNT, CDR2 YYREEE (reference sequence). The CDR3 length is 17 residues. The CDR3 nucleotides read TGTGCCAGCAGCTTGGTTAGCGGGGGGGCCGTGCCCGGGGAGCTGTTTTTT. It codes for CASSLVSGGAVPGELFF.

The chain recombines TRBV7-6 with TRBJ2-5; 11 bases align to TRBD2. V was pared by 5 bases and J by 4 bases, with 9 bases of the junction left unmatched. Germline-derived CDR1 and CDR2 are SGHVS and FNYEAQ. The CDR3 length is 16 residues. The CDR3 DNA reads TGTGCCAGCAGCCCCTATAGCGGGAGGGCCCCAGAGACCCAGTACTTC. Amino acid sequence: CASSPYSGRAPETQYF. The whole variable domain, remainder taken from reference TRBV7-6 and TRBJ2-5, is GAGVSQSPRYKVTKRGQDVALRCDPISGHVSLYWYRQALGQGPEFLTYFNYEAQQDKSGLPNDRFSAERPEGSISTLTIQRTEQRDSAMYRCASSPYSGRAPETQYFGPGTRLLVL.

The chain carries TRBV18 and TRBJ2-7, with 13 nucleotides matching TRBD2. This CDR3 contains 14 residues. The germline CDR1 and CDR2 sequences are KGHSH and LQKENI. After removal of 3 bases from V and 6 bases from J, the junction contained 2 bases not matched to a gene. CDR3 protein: CASSPGLAGSEQYF. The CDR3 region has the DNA TGTGCCAGCTCACCGGGACTAGCGGGGAGCGAGCAGTACTTC.

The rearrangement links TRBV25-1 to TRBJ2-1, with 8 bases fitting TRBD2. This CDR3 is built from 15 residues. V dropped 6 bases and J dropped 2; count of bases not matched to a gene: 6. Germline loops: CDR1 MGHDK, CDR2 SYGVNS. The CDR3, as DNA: TGTGCCAGCAGCTATGCACTAGCGGCCTACAATGAGCAGTTCTTC. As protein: CASSYALAAYNEQFF.

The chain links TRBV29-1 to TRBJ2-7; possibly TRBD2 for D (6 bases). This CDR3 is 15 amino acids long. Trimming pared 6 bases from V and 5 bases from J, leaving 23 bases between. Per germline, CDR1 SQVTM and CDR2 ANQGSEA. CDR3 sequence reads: CSVGGLPGRTDEQYF. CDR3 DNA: TGCAGCGTCGGTGGACTACCCGGGAGAACCGACGAGCAGTACTTC.

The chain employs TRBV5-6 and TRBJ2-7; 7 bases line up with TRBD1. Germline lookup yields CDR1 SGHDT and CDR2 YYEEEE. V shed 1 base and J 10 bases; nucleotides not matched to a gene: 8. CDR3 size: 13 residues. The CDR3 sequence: CASSLRQGVGQYF. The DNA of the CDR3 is TGTGCCAGCAGCTTGAGGCAGGGGGTTGGTCAGTACTTC.

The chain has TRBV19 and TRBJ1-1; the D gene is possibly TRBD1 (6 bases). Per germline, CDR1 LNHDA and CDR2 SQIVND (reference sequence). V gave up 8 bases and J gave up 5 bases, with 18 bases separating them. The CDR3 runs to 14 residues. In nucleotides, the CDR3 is TGTGCCAGTGTCCCCAGGGGAAAGGGAACTGAAGCTTTCTTT. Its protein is CASVPRGKGTEAFF.

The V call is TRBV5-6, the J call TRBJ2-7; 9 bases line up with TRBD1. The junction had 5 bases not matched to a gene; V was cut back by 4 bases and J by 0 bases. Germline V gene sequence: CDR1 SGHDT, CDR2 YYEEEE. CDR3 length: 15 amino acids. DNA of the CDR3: TGTGCCAGCAGCGCCGGGACAGGGTACTCCTACGAGCAGTACTTC. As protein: CASSAGTGYSYEQYF.

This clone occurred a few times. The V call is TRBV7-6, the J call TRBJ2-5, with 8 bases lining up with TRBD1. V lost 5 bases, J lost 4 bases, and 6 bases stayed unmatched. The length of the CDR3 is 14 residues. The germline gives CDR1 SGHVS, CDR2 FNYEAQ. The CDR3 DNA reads TGTGCCAGCAGCCACAGGGGGAAGGGAGAGACCCAGTACTTC. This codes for CASSHRGKGETQYF.

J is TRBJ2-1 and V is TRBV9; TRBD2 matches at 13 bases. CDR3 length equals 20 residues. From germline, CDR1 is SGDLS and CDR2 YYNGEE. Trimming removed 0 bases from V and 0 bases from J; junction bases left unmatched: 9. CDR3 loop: CASSVEGLAGALSSYNEQFF. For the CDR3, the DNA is TGTGCCAGCAGCGTAGAAGGACTAGCGGGGGCTTTGAGCTCCTACAATGAGCAGTTCTTC.

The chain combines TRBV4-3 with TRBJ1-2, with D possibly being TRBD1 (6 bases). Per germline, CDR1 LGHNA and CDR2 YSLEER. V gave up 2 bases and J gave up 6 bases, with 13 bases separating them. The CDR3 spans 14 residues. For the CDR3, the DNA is TGCGCCAGCAGCCAACTCAACAGGGCAGATGGCTACACCTTC. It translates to CASSQLNRADGYTF.

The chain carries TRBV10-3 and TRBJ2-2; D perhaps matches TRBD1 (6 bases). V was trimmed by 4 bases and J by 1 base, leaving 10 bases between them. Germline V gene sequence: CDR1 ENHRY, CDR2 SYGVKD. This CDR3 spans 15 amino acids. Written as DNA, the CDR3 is TGTGCCATCAGTGTCGAGACAGGGAACACCGGGGAGCTGTTTTTT. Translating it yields CAISVETGNTGELFF.

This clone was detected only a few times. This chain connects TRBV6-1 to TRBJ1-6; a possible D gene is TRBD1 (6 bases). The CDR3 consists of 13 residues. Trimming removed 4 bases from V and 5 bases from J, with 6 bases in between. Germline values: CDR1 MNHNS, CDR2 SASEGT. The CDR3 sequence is CASSGGHNSPLHF. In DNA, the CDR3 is TGTGCCAGCAGTGGGGGGCATAATTCACCCCTCCACTTT.

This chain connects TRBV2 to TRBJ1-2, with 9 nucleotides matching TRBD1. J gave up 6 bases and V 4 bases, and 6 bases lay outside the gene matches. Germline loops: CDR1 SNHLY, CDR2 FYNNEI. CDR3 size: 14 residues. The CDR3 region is CASSVLGQGDGYTF. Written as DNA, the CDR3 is TGTGCCAGCAGTGTGTTGGGACAGGGCGATGGCTACACCTTC.

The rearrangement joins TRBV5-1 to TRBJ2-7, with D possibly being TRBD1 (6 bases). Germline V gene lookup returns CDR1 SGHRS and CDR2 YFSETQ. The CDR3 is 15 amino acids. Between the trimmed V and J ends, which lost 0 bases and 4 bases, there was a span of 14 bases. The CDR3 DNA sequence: TGCGCCAGCAGCTTGGGGGCAGGGGCATTGTACGAGCAGTACTTC. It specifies CASSLGAGALYEQYF.

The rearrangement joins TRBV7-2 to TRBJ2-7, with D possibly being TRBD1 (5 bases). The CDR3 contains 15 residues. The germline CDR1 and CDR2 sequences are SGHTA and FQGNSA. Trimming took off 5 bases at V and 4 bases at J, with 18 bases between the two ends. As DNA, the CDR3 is TGTGCCAGCAGCGTAGACCGACAGACGGCTTACGAGCAGTACTTC. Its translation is CASSVDRQTAYEQYF.

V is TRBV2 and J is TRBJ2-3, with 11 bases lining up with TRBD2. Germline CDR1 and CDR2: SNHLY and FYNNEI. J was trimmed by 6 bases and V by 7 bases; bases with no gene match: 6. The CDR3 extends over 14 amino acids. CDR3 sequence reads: CASNIAGGWDTQYF. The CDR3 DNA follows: TGTGCCAGCAATATAGCGGGGGGGTGGGATACGCAGTATTTT.

The CDR3 region has the DNA TGTGCCAGCAGCTTAGCCGGGGGAGATACGCAGTATTTT. Its translation is CASSLAGGDTQYF. The rearrangement joins TRBV7-9 to TRBJ2-3, with a weak D call TRBD2 (6 bases). V was clipped by 0 bases and J by 5 bases, with 6 bases between them. Germline CDR1 is SEHNR and CDR2 is FQNEAQ (reference sequence). The CDR3 consists of 13 residues.

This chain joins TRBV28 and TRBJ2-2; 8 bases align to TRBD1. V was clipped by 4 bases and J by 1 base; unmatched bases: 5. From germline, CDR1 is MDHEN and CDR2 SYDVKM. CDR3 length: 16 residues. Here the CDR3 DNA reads TGTGCCAGCAGTTCCGGACAGGGAAGGAACACCGGGGAGCTGTTTTTT. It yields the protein CASSSGQGRNTGELFF. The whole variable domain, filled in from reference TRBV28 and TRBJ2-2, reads DVKVTQSSRYLVKRTGEKVFLECVQDMDHENMFWYRQDPGLGLRLIYFSYDVKMKEKGDIPEGYSVSREKKERFSLILESASTNQTSMYLCASSSGQGRNTGELFFGEGSRLTVL.

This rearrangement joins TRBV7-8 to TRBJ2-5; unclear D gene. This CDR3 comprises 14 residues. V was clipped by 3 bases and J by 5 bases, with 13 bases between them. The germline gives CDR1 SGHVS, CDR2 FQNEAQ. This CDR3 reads CASSFRDPGETQYF. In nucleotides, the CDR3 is TGTGCCAGCAGCTTTAGAGACCCCGGGGAGACCCAGTACTTC.

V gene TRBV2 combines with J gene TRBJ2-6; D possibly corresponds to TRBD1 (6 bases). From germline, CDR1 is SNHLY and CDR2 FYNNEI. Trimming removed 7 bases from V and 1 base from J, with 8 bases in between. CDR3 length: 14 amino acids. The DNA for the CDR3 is TGTGCCAGCAACAGGGCTTCTGGGGCCAACGTCCTGACTTTC. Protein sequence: CASNRASGANVLTF.

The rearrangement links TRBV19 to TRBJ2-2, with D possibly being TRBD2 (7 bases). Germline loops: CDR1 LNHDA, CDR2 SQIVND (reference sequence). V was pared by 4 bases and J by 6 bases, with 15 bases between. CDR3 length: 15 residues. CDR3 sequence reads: CASSNGGRLAGELFF. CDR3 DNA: TGTGCCAGTAGTAACGGGGGGCGTTTGGCCGGGGAGCTGTTTTTT.

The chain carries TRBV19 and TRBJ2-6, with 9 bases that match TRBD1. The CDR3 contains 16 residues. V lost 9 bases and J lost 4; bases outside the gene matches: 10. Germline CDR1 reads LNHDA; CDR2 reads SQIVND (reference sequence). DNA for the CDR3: TGTGCCAGCGGACCCTGGACAGGGGACGGGGCCAACGTCCTGACTTTC. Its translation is CASGPWTGDGANVLTF. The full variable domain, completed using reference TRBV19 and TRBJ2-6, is DGGITQSPKYLFRKEGQNVTLSCEQNLNHDAMYWYRQDPGQGLRLIYYSQIVNDFQKGDIAEGYSVSREKKESFPLTVTSAQKNPTAFYLCASGPWTGDGANVLTFGAGSRLTVL.